These 31 T cell receptor beta chains share one sample of origin, sequenced in a study of patients and donors after allogeneic stem cell transplantation (TCRdb year 2020). The library was produced with RT-PCR. Sequencing instrument: NextSeq 550. TCRdb took the public reads, trimmed them with fastp at Q25, ran MiXCR for clone calling and kept in-frame beta chains. Rows merge per CDR3 protein into single entries with the most common DNA and genes. In all, the sample holds roughly 960,000 distinct CDR3 sequences, and about a sixth of those were seen once. The ten largest clonotypes hold roughly 6% of the sample. The sequencing input was blood, either unsorted or a sorted T cell fraction (not recorded which). Every receptor here comes from a human donor who was either an allogeneic HSCT recipient or a stem cell or donor lymphocyte infusion donor (not recorded which). It is not recorded whose cells these are; they may come from a transplant donor.

This chain links TRBV7-6 with TRBJ1-2, with D hard to call. CDR3 size: 16 residues. Germline assignment: CDR1 SGHVS and CDR2 FNYEAQ. V gave up 5 bases and J gave up 0 bases, with 16 bases separating them. The CDR3 here is CASSPTPAVANYGYTF. The CDR3 DNA follows: TGTGCCAGCAGCCCGACCCCGGCAGTAGCTAACTATGGCTACACCTTC. The whole variable domain, remainder taken from reference TRBV7-6 and TRBJ1-2, is GAGVSQSPRYKVTKRGQDVALRCDPISGHVSLYWYRQALGQGPEFLTYFNYEAQQDKSGLPNDRFSAERPEGSISTLTIQRTEQRDSAMYRCASSPTPAVANYGYTFGSGTRLTVV.

The genes are TRBV5-1 and TRBJ2-7, with 14 bases matching TRBD2. The CDR3 contains 16 residues. V trimming: 5 bases; J trimming: 0 bases; junction bases outside the gene matches: 4. Germline CDR1 and CDR2: SGHRS and YFSETQ. The CDR3 loop is CASRLGLAGASYEQYF. CDR3 coding DNA: TGCGCCAGCAGACTGGGACTAGCGGGAGCCTCCTACGAGCAGTACTTC.

This clonotype showed up just a few times. V is TRBV5-1 and J is TRBJ2-3, with 12 bases that match TRBD2. The CDR3 totals 17 residues. V was clipped by 4 bases and J by 7 bases; unmatched bases: 13. Germline CDR1 SGHRS, CDR2 YFSETQ. DNA for the CDR3: TGCGCCAGCAGCACCAGACTAGCGGGGGAACTTTTGAATACGCAGTATTTT. This codes for CASSTRLAGELLNTQYF.

This rearrangement joins TRBV30 to TRBJ2-2, with TRBD1 as a possible D gene (6 bases). The V and J ends lost 3 bases and 5 bases respectively, with 10 bases between them. The CDR3 covers 13 residues. Germline CDR1 reads GTSNPN; CDR2 reads SVGIG (reference sequence). The CDR3: CAWRLQGTGELFF. Here the CDR3 DNA reads TGTGCCTGGAGGCTCCAGGGGACCGGGGAGCTGTTTTTT.

This clonotype has just a few counts. The gene calls are TRBV12-3 or TRBV12-4 and TRBJ1-5, with D possibly matching TRBD1 (5 bases). The CDR3 extends over 17 amino acids. V was trimmed by 3 bases and J by 0 bases, leaving 15 bases between them. CDR3: CASSFGQTDYSNQPQHF. CDR3 DNA sequence: TGTGCCAGCAGTTTTGGGCAGACAGATTATAGCAATCAGCCCCAGCATTTT.

This clonotype came up a few times. The V and J genes are TRBV3-1 and TRBJ1-6, with D tentatively TRBD1 (6 bases). Germline-derived CDR1 and CDR2 are LGHDT and YNNKEL (reference sequence). The CDR3 has 17 amino acids. V was shortened by 3 bases and J by 7 bases, with 19 bases between the two germline ends. CDR3 protein: CASSHLGSGADNSPLHF. The CDR3 region has the DNA TGTGCCAGCAGCCACCTGGGGTCGGGGGCAGACAATTCACCCCTCCACTTT. Together with reference TRBV3-1 and TRBJ1-6, the CDR3 gives the full variable domain: DTAVSQTPKYLVTQMGNDKSIKCEQNLGHDTMYWYKQDSKKFLKIMFSYNNKELIINETVPNRFSPKSPDKAHLNLHINSLELGDSAVYFCASSHLGSGADNSPLHFGNGTRLTVT.

The chain joins TRBV6-2 or TRBV6-3 to TRBJ2-1; the D call may be TRBD1 or TRBD2 (5 bases each). CDR1 is MNHEY and CDR2 is SVGEGT in the germline V gene. This CDR3 region has 16 residues. Deletions cut 7 bases from V and 0 bases from J, with 16 bases between. The CDR3 sequence: CASINGAGSSYNEQFF. The CDR3 nucleotides are TGTGCCAGCATCAACGGGGCAGGGAGCTCCTACAATGAGCAGTTCTTC.

There are a few counts of this clonotype. This chain joins TRBV14 and TRBJ1-1, with no clear D. Trimming took off 0 bases at V and 4 bases at J, with 12 bases between the two ends. CDR1 is SGHDN and CDR2 is FVKESK in the germline V gene. There are 15 residues in the CDR3. The CDR3 nucleotides are TGTGCCAGCAGCCAAGATCGAGTGGGAGGCACTGAAGCTTTCTTT. Translation: CASSQDRVGGTEAFF.

The chain is built from TRBV20-1 and TRBJ2-1; D might be TRBD1 or TRBD2, each matching 5 bases. V was pared by 3 bases and J by 0 bases, with 18 bases between. CDR1 is DFQATT and CDR2 is SNEGSKA in the germline V gene (reference sequence). This CDR3 contains 17 residues. The CDR3 is CSARALPGRSSYNEQFF. CDR3 nucleotide sequence: TGCAGTGCTAGGGCACTACCGGGACGGAGCTCCTACAATGAGCAGTTCTTC.

The gene calls are TRBV10-3 and TRBJ2-2, with D possibly being TRBD1 or TRBD2 (5 bases each). CDR1 and CDR2 from the germline V gene are ENHRY and SYGVKD. The CDR3 spans 16 residues. V gave up 0 bases and J gave up 4 bases, with 12 bases separating them. CDR3 loop: CAISESWGTGTGELFF. The CDR3 DNA sequence: TGTGCCATCAGTGAGTCGTGGGGGACCGGCACCGGGGAGCTGTTTTTT.

This clonotype was recorded at least ten times. The gene calls are TRBV15 and TRBJ2-5, with TRBD1 matching over 9 bases. This CDR3 has 15 amino acids. Trimming took 3 bases from V and 5 from J; bases not matched to a gene: 7. Germline CDR1 is LNHNV and CDR2 is YYDKDF (reference sequence). Here the CDR3 reads CATSSKTGGMETQYF. The CDR3 nucleotides read TGTGCCACCAGCAGTAAGACAGGGGGAATGGAGACCCAGTACTTC. The entire variable domain, with the rest obtained from reference TRBV15 and TRBJ2-5, is as follows: DAMVIQNPRYQVTQFGKPVTLSCSQTLNHNVMYWYQQKSSQAPKLLFHYYDKDFNNEADTPDNFQSRRPNTSFCFLDIRSPGLGDTAMYLCATSSKTGGMETQYFGPGTRLLVL.

The chain has TRBV7-6 and TRBJ2-7, with D perhaps matching TRBD2 (5 bases). The CDR3 totals 16 residues. Trimming stripped 1 base from V and 3 bases from J, with 16 bases between. CDR1 SGHVS and CDR2 FNYEAQ come from the germline V gene. CDR3 bases: TGTGCCAGCAGCTTAGAGGGCCCTAGCTCTGTCTACGAGCAGTACTTC. Protein product: CASSLEGPSSVYEQYF.

The chain is built from TRBV20-1 and TRBJ2-7; TRBD2 agrees at 8 bases. V was pared by 3 bases and J by 4 bases, with 8 bases of the junction left unmatched. Germline CDR1 is DFQATT and CDR2 is SNEGSKA (reference sequence). CDR3 length: 14 amino acids. CDR3 nucleotides: TGCAGTGCTAGCCCCGGACTAGCCGGTTACGAGCAGTACTTC. Its protein is CSASPGLAGYEQYF.

The chain employs TRBV5-4 and TRBJ1-6; D perhaps matches TRBD1 (6 bases). Germline V gene sequence: CDR1 SGHNT, CDR2 YYREEE (reference sequence). V was shortened by 0 bases and J by 10 bases, with 14 bases between the two germline ends. The CDR3 length is 15 residues. Here the CDR3 DNA reads TGTGCCAGCAGCTTGGACAGGGCCAAGGGGTCACCCCTCCACTTT. Protein sequence: CASSLDRAKGSPLHF.

This clonotype was seen a few times. J is TRBJ2-7 and V is TRBV3-1; TRBD2 aligns across 14 bases. V dropped 2 bases and J dropped 6; count of bases not matched to a gene: 6. The CDR3 totals 16 residues. Germline V gives CDR1 LGHDT, CDR2 YNNKEL (reference sequence). This chain's CDR3 is CASSQRLAGGPREQYF. The CDR3 DNA follows: TGTGCCAGCAGCCAAAGACTAGCGGGAGGGCCCCGCGAGCAGTACTTC.

This clonotype appeared many times. The chain recombines TRBV12-3 or TRBV12-4 with TRBJ1-5; D unresolved. The CDR3 is 15 amino acids. V was shortened by 3 bases and J by 3 bases, with 12 bases between the two germline ends. The CDR3 bases are TGTGCCAGCAGTTTCAGTGGGAACCCCAATCAGCCCCAGCATTTT. The encoded protein is CASSFSGNPNQPQHF.

The chain links TRBV11-2 to TRBJ1-1; D remains ambiguous. The CDR3 is 16 residues long. V lost 3 bases and J 0 bases, leaving 14 bases between the germline ends. The V gene's germline CDR1 is SGHAT and CDR2 FQNNGV. CDR3 residues: CASSFPGGRMNTEAFF. The CDR3 DNA follows: TGTGCCAGCAGCTTTCCCGGAGGGAGGATGAACACTGAAGCTTTCTTT.

V gene TRBV5-1 combines with J gene TRBJ2-7; 10 nucleotides match TRBD1. V shed 4 bases, J shed 4 bases, and the junction held 5 bases outside the gene matches. Looked up from germline, CDR1 is SGHRS and CDR2 is YFSETQ. The CDR3 is made up of 14 amino acids. The CDR3 protein is CASSEGDRGYEQYF. CDR3 DNA sequence: TGCGCCAGCAGCGAGGGGGACAGGGGTTACGAGCAGTACTTC. Variable domain in full (rest from reference TRBV5-1 and TRBJ2-7): KAGVTQTPRYLIKTRGQQVTLSCSPISGHRSVSWYQQTPGQGLQFLFEYFSETQRNKGNFPGRFSGRQFSNSRSEMNVSTLELGDSALYLCASSEGDRGYEQYFGPGTRLTVT.

V is TRBV11-1 and J is TRBJ2-1, with D unresolved. The CDR3 runs to 13 residues. Germline values: CDR1 SGHAT, CDR2 FQDESV (reference sequence). Trimming removed 3 bases from V and 7 bases from J, with 10 bases in between. CDR3 residues: CASSFPPSNEQFF. The DNA of the CDR3 is TGTGCCAGCAGCTTCCCCCCTTCAAATGAGCAGTTCTTC.

DNA for the CDR3: TGTGCCACCAGTGAACCGGGAGGGAGAGAGACCCAGTACTTC. This sequence encodes CATSEPGGRETQYF. The J gene is TRBJ2-5, the V gene TRBV24-1; TRBD2 agrees at 8 bases. Germline loops: CDR1 KGHDR, CDR2 SFDVKD. The CDR3 consists of 14 residues. Unmatched junction bases numbered 4, after V lost 4 bases and J lost 4 bases.

In this sample, this clonotype turned up a few times. V usage is TRBV4-3 and J usage is TRBJ1-1; 7 bases match TRBD1. The germline CDR1 and CDR2 sequences are LGHNA and YSLEER. V trimming: 0 bases; J trimming: 3 bases; junction bases outside the gene matches: 7. The CDR3 runs to 16 residues. In nucleotides, the CDR3 is TGCGCCAGCAGCCAAGATAAGGGGGCTCGGCACACTGAAGCTTTCTTT. It encodes CASSQDKGARHTEAFF.

This clonotype was seen only a few times. The V gene is TRBV20-1, the J gene TRBJ1-2, with D possibly being TRBD1 (5 bases). CDR3 length: 15 amino acids. The germline CDR1 and CDR2 sequences are DFQATT and SNEGSKA (reference sequence). The V end lost 5 bases, the J end lost 5 bases, and 21 bases lay between the germline ends. The CDR3 reads CSAPTRQGGKYGYTF. The CDR3 bases are TGCAGTGCTCCTACCCGTCAGGGAGGAAAGTATGGCTACACCTTC.

This clonotype came up a few times. This chain connects TRBV20-1 to TRBJ1-1; no firm D call. This CDR3 spans 14 amino acids. Germline CDR1 reads DFQATT; CDR2 reads SNEGSKA (reference sequence). Trimming took 6 bases from V and 4 from J, leaving 18 bases between them. Here the CDR3 reads CSAQPAVSPTEAFF. CDR3 bases: TGCAGTGCGCAACCCGCAGTCTCCCCCACTGAAGCTTTCTTT.

This clonotype was seen more than once but under ten times. The V call is TRBV6-2 or TRBV6-3, the J call TRBJ1-4; perhaps TRBD1 as D (6 bases). CDR1 is MNHEY and CDR2 is SVGEGT in the germline V gene. The ends were cut back, 7 bases at V and 1 base at J, with 28 bases in the middle. CDR3 size: 20 residues. The CDR3 DNA reads TGTGCCAGCACCCCGCGGGGGCCGGGTTCTTTTTTAGGAACTAATGAAAAACTGTTTTTT. It yields the protein CASTPRGPGSFLGTNEKLFF.

The chain carries TRBV2 and TRBJ1-6, with unresolved D. V lost 7 bases, J lost 7 bases, and 17 bases lay in between. Germline loops: CDR1 SNHLY, CDR2 FYNNEI. This CDR3 spans 15 amino acids. CDR3 sequence reads: CASKMNIAYNSPLHF. The CDR3 DNA reads as TGTGCCAGCAAAATGAACATCGCATACAATTCACCCCTCCACTTT.

The rearrangement uses TRBV20-1 and TRBJ2-1; TRBD1 is a possible D gene (7 bases). V gave up 3 bases and J gave up 9 bases, with 15 bases separating them. CDR1 is DFQATT, CDR2 SNEGSKA, per germline (reference sequence). The CDR3 covers 13 residues. CDR3 bases: TGCAGTGCTAGTTCTCCCAGGGGGGTTGAGCAGTTCTTC. It encodes CSASSPRGVEQFF.

Here the CDR3 DNA reads TGTGCCAGCAGCTCCAAGTCCCGGGACAGGGACAATGAGCAGTTCTTC. Its translation: CASSSKSRDRDNEQFF. The chain uses TRBV7-6 and TRBJ2-1, with 9 nucleotides matching TRBD1. There are 16 residues in the CDR3. The V gene end was trimmed by 4 bases and the J gene end by 5 bases; junction bases not matched to a gene: 9. Germline V gives CDR1 SGHVS, CDR2 FNYEAQ.

This clonotype was seen a handful of times. This rearrangement joins TRBV15 to TRBJ1-2; weak D call: TRBD1 (6 bases). V lost 1 base to trimming and J lost 8 bases, with 14 bases between them. Germline CDR1 reads LNHNV; CDR2 reads YYDKDF (reference sequence). CDR3 length: 14 residues. The CDR3 DNA is TGTGCCACCAGCAGAGTCGGCAGGGGTAACGGCTACACCTTC. Translating gives CATSRVGRGNGYTF.

This clonotype was recorded a few times. The chain carries TRBV6-1 and TRBJ1-2; 9 bases fit TRBD1. In germline, CDR1 is MNHNS, CDR2 SASEGT. After removal of 5 bases from V and 8 bases from J, the junction contained 9 bases not matched to a gene. There are 14 residues in the CDR3. The CDR3: CASSPGGQGYGYTF. CDR3 bases: TGTGCCAGCAGTCCAGGGGGACAGGGCTACGGCTACACCTTC.

The rearrangement joins TRBV6-1 to TRBJ1-4; a weak D match, TRBD1 (5 bases). Per germline, CDR1 MNHNS and CDR2 SASEGT. Trimming shortened V by 6 bases and J by 4 bases, and 9 bases separated the two germline ends. The CDR3 is made up of 13 amino acids. CDR3: CASSREFNEKLFF. The CDR3 region has the DNA TGTGCCAGCAGCAGGGAATTTAATGAAAAACTGTTTTTT.

The genes are TRBV24-1 and TRBJ2-3; 11 bases agree with TRBD2. V lost 5 bases to trimming and J lost 1 base; unmatched junction nucleotides: 7. CDR3 length: 17 amino acids. Per germline, CDR1 KGHDR and CDR2 SFDVKD. CDR3 coding DNA: TGTGCCACCAGTGCCCTTGGACTAGCGGGCGGCACAGATACGCAGTATTTT. Protein sequence: CATSALGLAGGTDTQYF.